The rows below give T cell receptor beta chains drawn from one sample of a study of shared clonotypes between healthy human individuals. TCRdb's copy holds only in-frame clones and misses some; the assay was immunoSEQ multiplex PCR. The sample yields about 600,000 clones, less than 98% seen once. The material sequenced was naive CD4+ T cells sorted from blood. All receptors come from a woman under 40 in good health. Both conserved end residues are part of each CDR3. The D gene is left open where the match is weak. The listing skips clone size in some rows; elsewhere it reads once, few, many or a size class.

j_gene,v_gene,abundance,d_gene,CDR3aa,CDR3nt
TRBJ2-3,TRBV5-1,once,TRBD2,CASRTSGQRSADTQYF,TGCGCCAGCAGGACTAGCGGCCAGAGGTCGGCAGATACGCAGTATTTT
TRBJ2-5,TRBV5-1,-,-,CASSRDKPKRTQYF,TGCGCCAGCAGCCGGGACAAACCCAAGAGAACCCAGTACTTC
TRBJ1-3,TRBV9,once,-,CASSVVPSSGNTIYF,TGTGCCAGCAGCGTAGTTCCGAGCTCTGGAAACACCATATATTTT
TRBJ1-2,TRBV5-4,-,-,CASSSGTSGDGYTF,TGTGCCAGCAGCTCAGGGACGTCGGGGGATGGCTACACCTTC
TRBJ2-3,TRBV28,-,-,CASSLRTTDTQYF,TGTGCCAGCAGTTTACGAACCACAGATACGCAGTATTTT
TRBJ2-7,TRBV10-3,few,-,CAISEAYEQYF,TGTGCCATCAGTGAAGCCTACGAGCAGTACTTC
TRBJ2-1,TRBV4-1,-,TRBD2,CASSQVAGVQFF,TGCGCCAGCAGCCAAGTTGCGGGAGTGCAGTTCTTC
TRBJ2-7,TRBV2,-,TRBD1,CASSEWTGGFEQYF,TGTGCCAGCAGTGAATGGACAGGGGGCTTCGAGCAGTACTTC
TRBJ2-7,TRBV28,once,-,CASNGVSYEQYF,TGTGCCAGCAATGGGGTCTCCTACGAGCAGTACTTC
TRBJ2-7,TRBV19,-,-,CASAPGLSYEQYF,TGTGCCAGTGCACCGGGACTGTCCTACGAGCAGTACTTC
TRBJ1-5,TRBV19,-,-,CASMAASHQPQHF,TGTGCCAGTATGGCAGCATCTCATCAGCCCCAGCATTTT
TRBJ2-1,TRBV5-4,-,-,CASSLRPETNNEQFF,TGTGCCAGCAGCTTGCGGCCGGAGACTAACAATGAGCAGTTCTTC
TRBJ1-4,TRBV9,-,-,CASSSGAPGEKLFF,TGTGCCAGCAGCTCGGGGGCGCCGGGTGAAAAACTGTTTTTT
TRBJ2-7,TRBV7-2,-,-,CASSLYFVGVSEQYF,TGTGCCAGCAGCTTATATTTTGTGGGAGTTAGCGAGCAGTACTTC
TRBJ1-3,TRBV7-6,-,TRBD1,CASSRLGTDIGNTIYF,TGTGCCAGCAGCAGACTAGGGACAGATATCGGAAACACCATATATTTT
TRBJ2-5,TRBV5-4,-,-,CASSLNQETQYF,TGTGCCAGCAGCTTGAACCAAGAGACCCAGTACTTC
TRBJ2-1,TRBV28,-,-,CASSLAGQGAYEQFF,TGTGCCAGCAGTTTAGCGGGGCAAGGGGCATATGAGCAGTTCTTC
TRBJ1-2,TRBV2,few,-,CASSERSNYGYTF,TGTGCCAGCAGTGAACGGTCCAACTATGGCTACACCTTC
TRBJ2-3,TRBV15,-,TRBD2,CATSTGRESSTDTQYF,TGTGCCACCAGCACGGGGCGGGAGTCCAGCACAGATACGCAGTATTTT
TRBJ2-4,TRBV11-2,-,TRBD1,CASSEDRGRDIQYF,TGTGCCAGCAGCGAAGACAGGGGGCGAGACATTCAGTACTTC
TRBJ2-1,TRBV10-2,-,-,CASIPGGSYNEQFF,TGCGCCAGCATCCCCGGGGGTAGCTACAATGAGCAGTTCTTC
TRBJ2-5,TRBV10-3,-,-,CAISESNQGRETQYF,TGTGCCATCAGTGAGTCAAACCAGGGGAGAGAGACCCAGTACTTC
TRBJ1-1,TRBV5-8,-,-,CASSLGQGLNTEAFF,TGTGCCAGCAGCTTGGGCCAGGGCTTGAACACTGAAGCTTTCTTT
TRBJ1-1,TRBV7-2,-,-,CASSRHRDVGAFF,TGTGCCAGCAGCCGACACCGAGATGTGGGAGCTTTCTTT
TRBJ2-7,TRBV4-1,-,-,CASSHRAKKIYEQYF,TGCGCCAGCAGCCACCGGGCCAAAAAAATCTACGAGCAGTACTTC
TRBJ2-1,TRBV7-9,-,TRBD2,CASSLGGLAGERGEQFF,TGTGCCAGCAGCTTAGGGGGACTAGCGGGAGAAAGAGGTGAGCAGTTCTTC
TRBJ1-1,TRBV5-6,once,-,CASSLAGMNTEAFF,TGTGCCAGCAGCTTGGCGGGGATGAACACTGAAGCTTTCTTT
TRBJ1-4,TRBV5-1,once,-,CASRRDSTNEKLFF,TGCGCCAGCAGGAGGGATTCAACTAATGAAAAACTGTTTTTT
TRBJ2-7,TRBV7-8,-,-,CASSSQGFEQYF,TGTGCCAGCAGCTCACAGGGTTTCGAGCAGTACTTC
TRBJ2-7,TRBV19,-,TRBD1,CASSEGQGRNHYEQYF,TGTGCCAGTAGTGAAGGACAGGGGCGCAATCACTACGAGCAGTACTTC
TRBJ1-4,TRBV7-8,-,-,CASRSRGNEKLFF,TGTGCCAGCAGATCCCGGGGAAATGAAAAACTGTTTTTT
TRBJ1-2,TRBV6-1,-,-,CASRLDSKIYGYTF,TGTGCCAGCAGATTGGACAGCAAGATATACGGCTACACCTTC
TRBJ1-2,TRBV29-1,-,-,CSVEDRQAELYGYTF,TGCAGCGTTGAAGATCGGCAGGCAGAACTATATGGCTACACCTTC
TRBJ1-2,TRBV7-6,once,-,CASSRPRPGGGGYTF,TGTGCCAGCAGTAGACCGCGTCCTGGGGGCGGGGGCTACACCTTC
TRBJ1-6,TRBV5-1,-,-,CASRPSGTNSPLHF,TGCGCCAGCAGGCCTTCCGGGACGAATTCACCCCTCCACTTT
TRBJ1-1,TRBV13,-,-,CASSLPPPLAEAFF,TGTGCCAGCAGCTTACCTCCGCCGTTAGCTGAAGCTTTCTTT
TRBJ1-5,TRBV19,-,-,CASIETPGWNQPQHF,TGTGCCAGTATTGAGACACCTGGATGGAATCAGCCCCAGCATTTT
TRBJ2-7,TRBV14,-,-,CASSQGYEQYF,TGTGCCAGCAGCCAAGGTTACGAGCAGTACTTC
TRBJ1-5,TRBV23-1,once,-,CASSQRDTFPENINQPQHF,TGCGCCAGCAGTCAACGCGACACCTTCCCAGAAAATATCAATCAGCCCCAGCATTTT
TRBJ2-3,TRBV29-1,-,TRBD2,CSVDVLAGSTDTQYF,TGCAGCGTTGACGTTCTAGCGGGTAGCACAGATACGCAGTATTTT
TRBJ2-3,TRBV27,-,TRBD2,CASSLLGLAGGTSTDTQYF,TGTGCCAGCAGTTTATTGGGACTAGCGGGAGGAACTAGCACAGATACGCAGTATTTT
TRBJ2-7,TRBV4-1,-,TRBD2,CASSQGRLAGSSYEQYF,TGCGCCAGCAGCCAGGGCCGACTAGCGGGGAGTTCCTACGAGCAGTACTTC
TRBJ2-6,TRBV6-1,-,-,CASTPRPFGANVLTF,TGTGCCAGCACCCCACGTCCTTTCGGGGCCAACGTCCTGACTTTC
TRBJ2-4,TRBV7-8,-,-,CASSPLAKNIQYF,TGTGCCAGCAGCCCCTTAGCCAAAAACATTCAGTACTTC
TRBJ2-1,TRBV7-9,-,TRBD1,CASSDRTGSTYNEQFF,TGTGCCAGCAGCGACCGGACAGGTTCCACCTACAATGAGCAGTTCTTC
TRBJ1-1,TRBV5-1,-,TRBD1,CASSNGQGQAGTEAFF,TGCGCCAGCAGCAATGGACAGGGGCAAGCGGGTACTGAAGCTTTCTTT
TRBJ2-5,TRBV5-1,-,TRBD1,CASSVPTGIEETQYF,TGCGCCAGCAGCGTCCCGACAGGGATTGAAGAGACCCAGTACTTC
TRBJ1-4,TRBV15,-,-,CATSRGKGNLEKLFF,TGTGCCACCAGCCGTGGGAAAGGGAACCTTGAAAAACTGTTTTTT
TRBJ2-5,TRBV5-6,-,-,CASSLRPSQETQYF,TGTGCCAGCAGCTTGCGACCATCCCAAGAGACCCAGTACTTC
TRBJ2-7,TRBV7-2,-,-,CASSFSRSYEQYF,TGTGCCAGCAGCTTCAGTAGATCCTACGAGCAGTACTTC
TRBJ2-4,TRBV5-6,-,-,CASSSQGREPKNIQYF,TGTGCCAGCAGCTCTCAGGGGCGAGAACCCAAAAACATTCAGTACTTC
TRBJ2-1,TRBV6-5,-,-,CASSPPGRYNEQFF,TGTGCCAGCAGCCCCCCAGGAAGGTACAATGAGCAGTTCTTC
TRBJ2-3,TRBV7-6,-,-,CASSPIVSGRTDTQYF,TGTGCCAGCAGCCCGATTGTCTCAGGGAGGACAGATACGCAGTATTTT
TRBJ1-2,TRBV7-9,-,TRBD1,CASSSYVDRGMRGYTF,TGTGCCAGCAGCTCCTATGTCGACAGGGGGATGAGAGGCTACACCTTC
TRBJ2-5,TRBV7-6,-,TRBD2,CASSLGLAGGGETQYF,TGTGCCAGCAGCCTCGGACTAGCGGGAGGGGGGGAGACCCAGTACTTC
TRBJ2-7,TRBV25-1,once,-,CASSELLGGHYEQYF,TGTGCCAGCAGTGAATTACTCGGGGGCCACTACGAGCAGTACTTC
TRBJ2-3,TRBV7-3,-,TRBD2,CASSPGGRDQDTQYF,TGTGCCAGCAGCCCCGGCGGGAGGGATCAAGATACGCAGTATTTT
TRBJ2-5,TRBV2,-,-,CASSELGSETQYF,TGTGCCAGCAGTGAACTTGGTTCCGAGACCCAGTACTTC
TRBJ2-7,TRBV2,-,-,CASKKGLTYEQYF,TGTGCCAGCAAGAAGGGACTTACCTACGAGCAGTACTTC